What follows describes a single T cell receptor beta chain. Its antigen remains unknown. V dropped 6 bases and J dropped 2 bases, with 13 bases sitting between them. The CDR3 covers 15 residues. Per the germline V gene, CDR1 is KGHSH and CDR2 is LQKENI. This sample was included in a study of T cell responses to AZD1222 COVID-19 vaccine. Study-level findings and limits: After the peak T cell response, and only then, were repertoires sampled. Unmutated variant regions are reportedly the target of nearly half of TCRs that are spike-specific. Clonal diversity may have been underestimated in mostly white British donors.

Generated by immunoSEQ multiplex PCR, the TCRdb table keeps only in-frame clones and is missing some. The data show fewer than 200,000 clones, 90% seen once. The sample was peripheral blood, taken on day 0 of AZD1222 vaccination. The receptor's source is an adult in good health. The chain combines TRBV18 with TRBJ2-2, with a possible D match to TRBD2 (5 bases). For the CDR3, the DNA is TGTGCCAGCTCCTATAGCGAAATCAACACCGGGGAGCTGTTTTTT. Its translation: CASSYSEINTGELFF.